This T cell receptor beta chain was captured in a study of T cells in Graves' hyperthyroidism and ophthalmopathy. Study-wide background: Sampling of peripheral blood happened at initial diagnosis, prior to any treatment. Findings and limits, study-wide: The model forecast ophthalmopathy, anticipating it by a median roughly 6.5 months before onset.

This clonotype was detected ten times or more. Its antigen is not known. A patient was excluded if there was uncontrolled infection, other autoimmune disease, pregnancy or lactation. Amplification of TCR beta CDR3 regions was performed using RNA transcripts as template. RT-PCR in the first round (using the HTBI primer set) targeted the TCR CDR3. MiXCR was run by TCRdb on the multiplex PCR reads, yielding one entry per CDR3 protein. The data hold about 500,000 distinct CDR3 sequences, with roughly 17% observed a single time. This TCR derives from a woman aged 18 to 35 with Graves' ophthalmopathy. The source material was blood.

The CDR3 here is CASRGSGNEQFF. The CDR3 nucleotides are TGTGCCAGCAGGGGATCCGGCAATGAGCAGTTCTTC. The J gene is TRBJ2-1, the V gene TRBV28; no definite D call. CDR3 length: 12 residues. Trimming cost V 6 bases and J 6 bases, with 9 bases left between them. The germline CDR1 and CDR2 sequences are MDHEN and SYDVKM.